This TCR beta chain was recovered during a study of T cells in Graves' hyperthyroidism and ophthalmopathy. The V segment lost 2 bases and the J segment 6 bases; nucleotides outside the gene matches: 8. Germline V lookup: CDR1 SEHNR, CDR2 FQNEAQ (reference sequence). The CDR3 length is 15 residues. This clonotype has ten or more counts. RNA transcripts served as the template for amplifying TCR beta CDR3 regions. With the HTBI primer set, the TCR CDR3 went through a first round of RT-PCR. From the multiplex PCR reads, TCRdb called clonotypes with MiXCR, one entry per CDR3 protein. Of about 840,000 distinct CDR3 sequences listed, 38% were seen once; the top ten hold over 8%.

This clonotype originated in a man aged 18 to 35 with Graves' hyperthyroidism. The specimen sequenced was blood. V is TRBV7-9 and J is TRBJ1-2; 8 bases are shared with TRBD1. CDR3 sequence reads: CASSLSYGQGDGYTF. The DNA of the CDR3 is TGTGCCAGCAGCTTATCTTACGGACAGGGTGATGGCTACACCTTC.